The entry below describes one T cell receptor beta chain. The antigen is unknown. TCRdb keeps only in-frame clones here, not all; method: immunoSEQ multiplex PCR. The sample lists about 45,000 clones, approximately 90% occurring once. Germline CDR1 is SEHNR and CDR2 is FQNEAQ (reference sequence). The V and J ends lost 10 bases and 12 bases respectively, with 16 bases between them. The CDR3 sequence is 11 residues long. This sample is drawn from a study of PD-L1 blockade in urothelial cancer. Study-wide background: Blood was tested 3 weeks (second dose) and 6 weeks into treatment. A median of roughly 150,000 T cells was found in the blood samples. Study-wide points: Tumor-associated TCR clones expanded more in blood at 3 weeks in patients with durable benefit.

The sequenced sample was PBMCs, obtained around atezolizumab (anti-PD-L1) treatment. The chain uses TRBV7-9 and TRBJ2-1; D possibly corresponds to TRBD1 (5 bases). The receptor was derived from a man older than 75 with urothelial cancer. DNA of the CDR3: TGTGCCACCGAACCTGGGCAGGGGCAGTTCTTC. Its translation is CATEPGQGQFF.